These 8 T cell receptor beta chains were all obtained from the same sample, sequenced in a study of spatial heterogeneity in lung cancer. One entry per CDR3 protein results from TCRdb running MiXCR on the 5' RACE reads. The sample lists about 82,000 distinct CDR3 sequences; over 9.5% were seen once. Indicated time point: sample taken at primary tumor resection. Sequencing was performed on whole RNA extracted from tumor and nontumor lung tissue, or from frozen PBMC, and the material was left unsorted. The specimen was PBMCs, collected at surgery. These TCRs come from a male donor with early-stage non-small cell lung cancer.

The chain recombines TRBV11-2 with TRBJ2-7; D tentatively fits TRBD1 or TRBD2 (5 bases each). The CDR3 is 16 amino acids. Between the trimmed V and J ends, which lost 3 bases and 2 bases, there was a span of 17 bases. In germline, CDR1 is SGHAT, CDR2 FQNNGV. The CDR3 nucleotides are TGTGCCAGCAGCTTGAATGCCGGGACGGCGACCTACGAGCAGTACTTC. Translation: CASSLNAGTATYEQYF.

This chain links TRBV11-3 with TRBJ2-6; 7 nucleotides match TRBD1. CDR1 and CDR2 from the germline V gene are SGHNT and YENEEA. The CDR3 is 14 residues long. Trimming cost V 5 bases and J 2 bases; bases outside gene matches: 0. The CDR3 nucleotides are TGTGCCAGCAGCCAGGGGGCTGGGGCCAACGTCCTGACTTTC. Translating it yields CASSQGAGANVLTF.

This clonotype was counted between two and nine times. This chain connects TRBV2 to TRBJ2-1; the D gene is possibly TRBD2 (5 bases). The CDR3 is 16 amino acids. V was shortened by 4 bases and J by 0 bases, with 13 bases between the two germline ends. Per germline, CDR1 SNHLY and CDR2 FYNNEI. CDR3 sequence reads: CASSVEGRLSYNEQFF. The DNA of the CDR3 is TGTGCCAGCAGTGTAGAAGGGAGACTCTCCTACAATGAGCAGTTCTTC. The full variable domain, with the rest looked up from reference TRBV2 and TRBJ2-1, is EPEVTQTPSHQVTQMGQEVILRCVPISNHLYFYWYRQILGQKVEFLVSFYNNEISEKSEIFDDQFSVERPDGSNFTLKIRSTKLEDSAMYFCASSVEGRLSYNEQFFGPGTRLTVL.

This clonotype has more than one count but fewer than ten. The J gene is TRBJ2-2, the V gene TRBV5-1; tentatively, D is TRBD2 (6 bases). Trimming removed 6 bases at V and 6 bases at J, with 15 bases between. CDR3 length equals 14 residues. Germline lookup yields CDR1 SGHRS and CDR2 YFSETQ. This chain's CDR3 is CASTDPLAAGELFF. CDR3 bases: TGCGCCAGCACGGACCCACTAGCCGCCGGGGAGCTGTTTTTT.

This clonotype has ten or more counts. The chain couples TRBV4-2 to TRBJ2-1; D uncertain. The CDR3 is 14 amino acids. CDR1 is LGHNA, CDR2 YNFKEQ, per germline. Trimming shortened V by 1 base and J by 6 bases, and 10 bases separated the two germline ends. The CDR3 loop reads CASSQGASGNEQFF. In DNA, the CDR3 is TGTGCCAGCAGCCAAGGAGCTTCTGGCAATGAGCAGTTCTTC.

The chain is built from TRBV6-5 and TRBJ1-6, with a weak D call TRBD1 (5 bases). CDR1 MNHEY and CDR2 SVGAGI come from the germline V gene. Deletions cut 0 bases from V and 2 bases from J, with 17 bases between. The CDR3 loop spans 19 amino acids. The CDR3 nucleotides are TGTGCCAGCAGTTACTCGACGGGGTCGGGGCCGACCTATAATTCACCCCTCCACTTT. It translates to CASSYSTGSGPTYNSPLHF.

This clonotype occurred a few times. The chain carries TRBV5-1 and TRBJ2-7; D might be TRBD1 (5 bases). V lost 1 base and J lost 7, with 9 bases in between. Germline CDR1 and CDR2: SGHRS and YFSETQ. There are 12 residues in the CDR3. The CDR3: CASSLQGSEQYF. In DNA form, the CDR3 reads TGCGCCAGCAGCTTGCAGGGTTCGGAGCAGTACTTC.

This clonotype was seen more than once but under ten times. V and J are TRBV5-1 and TRBJ2-1; 9 bases line up with TRBD2. From germline, CDR1 is SGHRS and CDR2 YFSETQ. After removal of 0 bases from V and 8 bases from J, the junction contained 9 bases not matched to a gene. The CDR3 length is 16 residues. For the CDR3, the DNA is TGCGCCAGCAGCTTGGATCGCGGGAGGGCCAAGGATGAGCAGTTCTTC. This sequence encodes CASSLDRGRAKDEQFF.